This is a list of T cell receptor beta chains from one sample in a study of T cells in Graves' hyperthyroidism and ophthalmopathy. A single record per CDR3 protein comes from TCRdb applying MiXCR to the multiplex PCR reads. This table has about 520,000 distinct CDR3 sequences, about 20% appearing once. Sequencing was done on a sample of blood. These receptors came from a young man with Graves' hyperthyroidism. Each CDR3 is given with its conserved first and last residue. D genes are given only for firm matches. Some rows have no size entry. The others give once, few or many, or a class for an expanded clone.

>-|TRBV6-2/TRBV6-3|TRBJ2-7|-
CASSYEAVRQQYF
TGTGCCAGCAGTTATGAGGCAGTACGTCAGCAGTACTTC
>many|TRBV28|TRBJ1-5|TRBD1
CASSPTRQGLNYGNQPQHF
TGTGCCAGCAGTCCTACCCGACAGGGCCTCAACTATGGCAATCAGCCCCAGCATTTT
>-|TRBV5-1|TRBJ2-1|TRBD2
CASSGGLAAHNEQFF
TGCGCCAGCAGCGGGGGACTAGCAGCGCACAATGAGCAGTTCTTC
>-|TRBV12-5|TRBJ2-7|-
CASGLPIGTLSYEQYF
TGTGCTAGTGGTTTGCCCATCGGTACGCTCTCCTACGAGCAGTACTTC
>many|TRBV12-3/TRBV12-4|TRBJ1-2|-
CASSFTGTYYGYTF
TGTGCCAGCAGTTTCACCGGGACGTACTATGGCTACACCTTC
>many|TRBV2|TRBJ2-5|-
CASSLYRTARETQYF
TGTGCCAGCAGTCTGTACAGGACCGCAAGAGAGACCCAGTACTTC
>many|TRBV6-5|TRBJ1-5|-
CASRGGQYQPQHF
TGTGCCAGCAGGGGAGGACAGTATCAGCCCCAGCATTTT
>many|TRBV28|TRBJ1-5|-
CASSLSGLQPQHF
TGTGCCAGCAGTTTATCGGGGCTTCAGCCCCAGCATTTT
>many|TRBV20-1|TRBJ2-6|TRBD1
CSAIRQGSSGANVLTF
TGCAGTGCCATCCGACAGGGTAGCTCTGGGGCCAACGTCCTGACTTTC
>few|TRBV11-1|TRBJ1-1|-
CASSFGNPGAVTEAFF
TGTGCCAGCAGCTTTGGTAACCCGGGGGCCGTCACTGAAGCTTTCTTT
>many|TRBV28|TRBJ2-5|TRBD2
CASSFRRGWAETQYF
TGTGCCAGCAGTTTTAGGCGGGGGTGGGCAGAGACCCAGTACTTC
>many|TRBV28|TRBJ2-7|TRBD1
CASRSPGQGVYEQYF
TGTGCCAGCAGGTCACCGGGACAGGGAGTTTACGAGCAGTACTTC
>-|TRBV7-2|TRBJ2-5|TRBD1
CASSSTGSAETQYF
TGTGCCAGCAGCTCGACAGGGTCTGCGGAGACCCAGTACTTC
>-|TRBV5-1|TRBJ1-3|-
CASSSGLMGDTIYF
TGCGCCAGCAGCTCGGGACTCATGGGGGACACCATATATTTT
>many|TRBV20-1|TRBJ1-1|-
CSATRTENTEAFF
TGCAGTGCAACCCGGACAGAGAACACTGAAGCTTTCTTT
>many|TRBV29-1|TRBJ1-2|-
CSALAWAGYGYTF
TGCAGCGCTCTCGCGTGGGCAGGCTATGGCTACACCTTC